Below are 17 T cell receptor beta chains sequenced from a single sample in a study of OX40 agonist ivuxolimab in advanced cancers. The data were produced by immunoSEQ multiplex PCR, yet TCRdb's version contains in-frame clones alone and is incomplete. The sample holds around 62,000 clones, around 86% seen once. The sequenced sample was CD4+ or CD8+ T cells sorted from blood, obtained in a trial of the OX40 agonist ivuxolimab. Receptors originate from an adult with an advanced solid tumor such as melanoma, head and neck, liver or kidney cancer.

The chain employs TRBV11-2 and TRBJ2-3; 10 positions agree with TRBD1. This CDR3 comprises 16 residues. Trimming took 2 bases from V and 6 from J; bases not matched to a gene: 8. CDR1 is SGHAT and CDR2 is FQNNGV in the germline V gene. The CDR3 loop is CASSLSMGQGLDTQYF. The CDR3 DNA follows: TGTGCCAGCAGCTTAAGTATGGGACAGGGGCTGGATACGCAGTATTTT.

This chain uses TRBV10-2 with TRBJ1-4, with D possibly TRBD1 on 6 matching bases. Trimming took 2 bases from V and 3 from J, leaving 25 bases between them. This CDR3 is built from 20 residues. Germline CDR1 and CDR2: WSHSY and SAAADI. This CDR3 reads CASSELRRGGLRLANEKLFF. CDR3 sequence (DNA): TGCGCCAGCAGTGAGCTGCGGAGGGGGGGTTTGAGGCTAGCTAATGAAAAACTGTTTTTT.

This clone was recorded only once. The chain carries TRBV7-3 and TRBJ1-2; weak D call: TRBD1 (6 bases). Per germline, CDR1 SGHTA and CDR2 FQGTGA. The CDR3 has 14 amino acids. Between the trimmed V and J ends, which lost 4 bases and 7 bases, there was a span of 16 bases. This CDR3 is CASSSNSGEGGYTF. DNA of the CDR3: TGTGCCAGCAGCTCAAATTCAGGGGAGGGTGGCTACACCTTC.

This chain uses TRBV29-1 with TRBJ2-3; TRBD1 matches 9 bases. CDR1 is SQVTM and CDR2 is ANQGSEA in the germline V gene. The length of the CDR3 is 16 residues. Germline trimming cut 3 bases from V and 5 bases from J; bases unmatched to any gene: 12. CDR3 protein: CSVDPGDRVVKDTQYF. Written as DNA, the CDR3 is TGCAGCGTTGACCCGGGGGACAGGGTTGTTAAAGATACGCAGTATTTT.

The genes are TRBV18 and TRBJ1-1; D remains unclear. Trimming removed 3 bases from V and 6 bases from J, with 11 bases in between. CDR3 length: 13 residues. The germline V gene encodes CDR1 KGHSH and CDR2 LQKENI. Here the CDR3 DNA reads TGTGCCAGCTCACCGTTGGTAGTTCCTGAAGCTTTCTTT. It is translated as CASSPLVVPEAFF. Together with reference TRBV18 and TRBJ1-1, the CDR3 gives the full variable domain: NAGVMQNPRHLVRRRGQEARLRCSPMKGHSHVYWYRQLPEEGLKFMVYLQKENIIDESGMPKERFSAEFPKEGPSILRIQQVVRGDSAAYFCASSPLVVPEAFFGQGTRLTVV.

The chain carries TRBV6-6 and TRBJ1-6; 7 bases are shared with TRBD1. Losses at the gene ends were 8 bases for V and 2 bases for J; bases not matched to a gene: 3. Germline-derived CDR1 and CDR2 are MNHNY and SVGAGI (reference sequence). The CDR3 has 14 residues. The CDR3 loop is CASGGQAYNSPLHF. CDR3 DNA sequence: TGTGCCAGCGGCGGACAGGCCTATAATTCACCCCTCCACTTT.

The V gene is TRBV9, the J gene TRBJ1-2, with 8 bases that match TRBD1. J lost 9 bases, V lost 3 bases, and 10 bases had no gene match. The CDR3 has 14 amino acids. Germline V CDR1 and CDR2: SGDLS, YYNGEE. CDR3 protein: CASSEMQGARSYTF. In nucleotides, the CDR3 is TGTGCCAGCAGCGAAATGCAGGGGGCGCGGAGCTACACCTTC.

The chain combines TRBV2 with TRBJ2-1, with D possibly TRBD2 on 6 matching bases. The CDR3 covers 14 residues. Germline CDR1 is SNHLY and CDR2 is FYNNEI. V was cut by 7 bases and J by 0 bases, with 10 bases left in between. The DNA of the CDR3 is TGTGCCAGCAAAGGCGGGGACTCCTACAATGAGCAGTTCTTC. Protein sequence: CASKGGDSYNEQFF.

V is TRBV5-1 and J is TRBJ1-6, with a possible D match to TRBD1 (6 bases). The CDR3 sequence is 15 residues long. Between the trimmed V and J ends, which lost 4 bases and 3 bases, there was a span of 11 bases. The germline V gene has CDR1 SGHRS and CDR2 YFSETQ. DNA for the CDR3: TGCGCCAGCAGCCTACGACAGGACTATAATTCACCCCTCCACTTT. Protein: CASSLRQDYNSPLHF.

This sequence joins TRBV6-5 and TRBJ2-1; 10 bases line up with TRBD1. This CDR3 is 15 amino acids long. V lost 4 bases and J lost 9; bases outside the gene matches: 9. Germline values: CDR1 MNHEY, CDR2 SVGAGI. The CDR3 nucleotides read TGTGCCAGCAGTTCCCCGGGGACAGGGGCCTCTGAGCAGTTCTTC. As protein: CASSSPGTGASEQFF.

The chain is built from TRBV5-1 and TRBJ1-2; D remains unclear. V lost 1 base and J 6 bases, leaving 19 bases between the germline ends. The CDR3 consists of 16 residues. Germline CDR1 reads SGHRS; CDR2 reads YFSETQ. The CDR3 DNA follows: TGCGCCAGCAGCTTGAACGGGGTGATTGATAGGAATGGCTACACCTTC. Translation: CASSLNGVIDRNGYTF.

A note on this clone: The sample carries other DNA sequences with the same CDR3. This chain uses TRBV6-1 with TRBJ2-5; 9 bases map to TRBD2. The CDR3 is 15 residues long. V gave up 4 bases and J gave up 5 bases; unmatched junction bases: 8. The germline CDR1 and CDR2 sequences are MNHNS and SASEGT. The CDR3 protein is CASSVGRGGLETQYF. The CDR3 DNA sequence: TGTGCCAGCAGTGTAGGGCGGGGGGGCCTGGAGACCCAGTACTTC.

The chain couples TRBV19 to TRBJ1-6; TRBD1 agrees at 7 bases. V lost 10 bases to trimming and J lost 10 bases; unmatched junction nucleotides: 16. Germline V gene sequence: CDR1 LNHDA, CDR2 SQIVND (reference sequence). The CDR3 runs to 15 residues. The CDR3 DNA reads as TGTGCCACCCAAGAAGGGGGCGGGAGGGGGTCACCCCTCCACTTT. Amino acid sequence: CATQEGGGRGSPLHF.

The chain couples TRBV18 to TRBJ2-5; D assignment may be TRBD1 or TRBD2 (6 bases each). From germline, CDR1 is KGHSH and CDR2 LQKENI. This CDR3 is built from 16 residues. The V gene lost 2 bases and the J gene lost 5 bases, with 18 bases spanning the gap. Here the CDR3 DNA reads TGTGCCAGCTCACCATTTGTAGGGGGGTTATCGGAGACCCAGTACTTC. Translation: CASSPFVGGLSETQYF.

The chain joins TRBV19 to TRBJ2-7; D might be TRBD1 (6 bases). This CDR3 spans 14 amino acids. Germline CDR1 and CDR2: LNHDA and SQIVND (reference sequence). V was clipped by 6 bases and J by 0 bases, with 12 bases between them. The CDR3: CASSDTGSSYEQYF. CDR3 nucleotide sequence: TGTGCCAGTAGCGATACAGGGTCCTCCTACGAGCAGTACTTC.

This rearrangement joins TRBV14 to TRBJ2-5, with 12 nucleotides matching TRBD2. This CDR3 comprises 19 residues. The ends lost 0 bases at V and 9 bases at J; junction bases unmatched: 17. From germline, CDR1 is SGHDN and CDR2 FVKESK. The CDR3 protein is CASSQDHKLAGGSGWAQYF. The CDR3 region has the DNA TGTGCCAGCAGCCAAGATCATAAGCTAGCGGGGGGGAGCGGTTGGGCCCAGTACTTC.

This chain connects TRBV18 to TRBJ1-2; TRBD1 might be the D (6 bases). Trimming took off 6 bases at V and 6 bases at J, with 17 bases between the two ends. This CDR3 spans 14 amino acids. The V gene's germline CDR1 is KGHSH and CDR2 LQKENI. The CDR3, as DNA: TGTGCCAGCTCCCTATCGACAGGAAAGGATGGCTACACCTTC. It translates to CASSLSTGKDGYTF. Drawing the rest from reference TRBV18 and TRBJ1-2, the complete variable domain is NAGVMQNPRHLVRRRGQEARLRCSPMKGHSHVYWYRQLPEEGLKFMVYLQKENIIDESGMPKERFSAEFPKEGPSILRIQQVVRGDSAAYFCASSLSTGKDGYTFGSGTRLTVV.